Described below is a single T cell receptor beta chain sequence and its context. Its antigen is still unknown. The data originate from a study of monozygotic twins with inflammatory bowel disease. Points from the study as a whole: Compared with healthy co-twins, IBD patients showed reduced TCRbeta repertoire diversity by inverse Simpson. Discordant twins had repertoire similarity that did not differ from that of concordant twins, possibly from limited power. Relative clonotype sharing with others was diminished in IBD patients versus healthy twins, particularly with disease activity.

TCRdb re-called the 5' RACE reads and catalogs CDR3 proteins one per entry, DNA excluded. The data show 400,000 to 500,000 distinct CDR3 sequences, and the top ten clones hold 2% to 2.5%. This CDR3 is built from 14 residues. Germline V gene lookup returns CDR1 LNHDA and CDR2 SQIVND (reference sequence). Total RNA from whole blood was isolated with no T cell sorting. The rearrangement uses TRBV19 and TRBJ2-3. The sequencing input was blood. The origin of this receptor is a human donor with ulcerative colitis or Crohn's disease, or a healthy co-twin of an affected twin (not recorded which). The CDR3 protein is CASKDDPSTDTQYF. Combining the CDR3 with reference TRBV19 and TRBJ2-3 gives the whole variable domain DGGITQSPKYLFRKEGQNVTLSCEQNLNHDAMYWYRQDPGQGLRLIYYSQIVNDFQKGDIAEGYSVSREKKESFPLTVTSAQKNPTAFYLCASKDDPSTDTQYFGPGTRLTVL.